One and the same sample provided the 26 T cell receptor beta chains below, sequenced in a study of shared clonotypes between healthy human individuals. The repertoire was sequenced with immunoSEQ multiplex PCR; TCRdb's copy has only in-frame clones and lacks some. The sample records more than 450,000 clones, less than 85% being singletons. Material for sequencing was PBMCs. All receptors derive from a woman aged 40 to 50 in good health. Some clones in this sample may be carry-over from other donors' samples.

This sequence joins TRBV6-5 and TRBJ2-7; 8 nucleotides match TRBD1. Germline V lookup: CDR1 MNHEY, CDR2 SVGAGI. The CDR3 is 14 residues long. Trimming removed 4 bases from V and 4 bases from J; junction bases left unmatched: 6. CDR3 nucleotide sequence: TGTGCCAGCAGTTCCGGGACAGGAATTTACGAGCAGTACTTC. Translating it yields CASSSGTGIYEQYF.

J is TRBJ1-2 and V is TRBV2, with 8 bases aligning to TRBD1. The trim removed 2 bases at V and 2 bases at J, leaving 4 bases unmatched. Per germline, CDR1 SNHLY and CDR2 FYNNEI. This CDR3 is 15 amino acids long. The DNA of the CDR3 is TGTGCCAGCAGTGAATCTACAGGGGGGAACTATGGCTACACCTTC. It specifies CASSESTGGNYGYTF.

The CDR3 nucleotides are TGTGCCAGCAGCATAGGAACAAGCTCCTACAATGAGCAGTTCTTC. Translated, it gives CASSIGTSSYNEQFF. V is TRBV5-6 and J is TRBJ2-1, with unresolved D. CDR3 length equals 15 residues. Germline CDR1 SGHDT, CDR2 YYEEEE. V lost 4 bases and J 0 bases, leaving 11 bases between the germline ends.

Note on this clone: Just one base apart from a much larger clone, this may be a read error. V gene TRBV7-2 combines with J gene TRBJ1-3; TRBD1 aligns across 8 bases. Germline lookup yields CDR1 SGHTA and CDR2 FQGNSA. V lost 5 bases and J lost 1; bases outside the gene matches: 1. The CDR3 is 14 residues long. The CDR3 bases are TGTGCCAGCAGCCGGGACAGGTCTGGAAACACCATATATTTT. Its translation: CASSRDRSGNTIYF.

The chain joins TRBV9 to TRBJ2-5; 8 bases are shared with TRBD2. CDR3 length: 16 amino acids. Trimming cost V 0 bases and J 2 bases; bases outside gene matches: 6. Germline CDR1 reads SGDLS; CDR2 reads YYNGEE. The CDR3: CASSVVDSGAQETQYF. As DNA, the CDR3 is TGTGCCAGCAGCGTAGTAGATAGCGGGGCACAAGAGACCCAGTACTTC.

This clone was picked up one time. This chain links TRBV2 with TRBJ2-7; 8 nucleotides match TRBD2. The CDR3 consists of 15 residues. Germline loops: CDR1 SNHLY, CDR2 FYNNEI. Trimming removed 7 bases from V and 4 bases from J; junction bases left unmatched: 12. DNA for the CDR3: TGTGCCAGCAATAAGGTAGCGGGAACGGGGTACGAGCAGTACTTC. As protein: CASNKVAGTGYEQYF.

The chain is built from TRBV27 and TRBJ2-1; TRBD1 aligns across 9 bases. The CDR3 totals 16 residues. Germline trimming cut 5 bases from V and 8 bases from J; bases unmatched to any gene: 13. Germline CDR1 and CDR2: MNHEY and SMNVEV (reference sequence). CDR3 coding DNA: TGTGCCAGCAGTCTACCCCCCGGGACAGGGTCCCATGAGCAGTTCTTC. It is translated as CASSLPPGTGSHEQFF.

This chain uses TRBV28 with TRBJ2-5, with a possible D match to TRBD1 (6 bases). The V end was cut by 5 bases, the J end by 7 bases, with 17 bases between. CDR1 MDHEN and CDR2 SYDVKM come from the germline V gene. The CDR3 extends over 14 amino acids. As DNA, the CDR3 is TGTGCCAGCAGTCCCCCTCAGGGGCTGTGGACCCAGTACTTC. Translated: CASSPPQGLWTQYF.

This chain joins TRBV5-4 and TRBJ2-1; TRBD2 agrees at 8 bases. Trimming at V came to 4 bases and at J to 2 bases, leaving 8 bases not matched to a gene. This CDR3 contains 16 residues. Germline V lookup: CDR1 SGHNT, CDR2 YYREEE (reference sequence). CDR3 residues: CASSLGAGGTYNEQFF. CDR3 coding DNA: TGTGCCAGCAGCCTAGGGGCGGGGGGAACCTACAATGAGCAGTTCTTC.

The rearrangement links TRBV7-8 to TRBJ2-2, with TRBD2 matching 14 bases. CDR3 size: 18 residues. In germline, CDR1 is SGHVS, CDR2 FQNEAQ. The V and J ends lost 4 bases and 7 bases, in that order; junction bases with no gene match: 11. CDR3 sequence: CASSSHLGLAGEGGELFF. For the CDR3, the DNA is TGTGCCAGCAGCTCCCACCTGGGACTAGCGGGAGAAGGCGGGGAGCTGTTTTTT.

The chain carries TRBV28 and TRBJ2-2; D assignment may be TRBD1 or TRBD2 (5 bases each). With 4 bases removed from V and 0 bases from J, the gap between germline ends came to 15 bases. The CDR3 is 17 residues long. From germline, CDR1 is MDHEN and CDR2 SYDVKM. The CDR3 DNA reads as TGTGCCAGCAGTTCTCTCGGGACCCCACCGAACACCGGGGAGCTGTTTTTT. Translation: CASSSLGTPPNTGELFF.

The chain couples TRBV4-2 to TRBJ1-1; TRBD1 agrees at 7 bases. With 0 bases clipped from V and 1 base from J, the junction kept 14 bases outside the gene matches. Germline V gives CDR1 LGHNA, CDR2 YNFKEQ. CDR3 size: 19 residues. This chain's CDR3 is CASSQEAGQGVKANTEAFF. The DNA of the CDR3 is TGTGCCAGCAGCCAAGAAGCCGGTCAGGGGGTAAAGGCGAACACTGAAGCTTTCTTT.

This rearrangement joins TRBV21-1 to TRBJ2-1; TRBD1, the table's D call, lacks a check against the DNA. TRBV21-1 is classified as a pseudogene. This CDR3 contains 12 residues. Written as DNA, the CDR3 is TGTGCCAGCAGCAAAGTCCGACAAGAGCAGTTCTTC. Residues: CASSKVRQEQFF.

In this sample, this clone turned up a few times. The chain carries TRBV7-3 and TRBJ1-1; D uncertain. V lost 4 bases, J lost 0 bases, and 6 bases lay in between. There are 13 residues in the CDR3. CDR1 is SGHTA and CDR2 is FQGTGA in the germline V gene. CDR3 sequence (DNA): TGTGCCAGCAGCTCACTAATGAACACTGAAGCTTTCTTT. This encodes CASSSLMNTEAFF.

This chain links TRBV19 with TRBJ2-7, with 9 bases matching TRBD1. With V trimmed by 3 bases and J by 4 bases, 7 bases remained unmatched. This CDR3 comprises 15 residues. Germline V gene sequence: CDR1 LNHDA, CDR2 SQIVND (reference sequence). CDR3 residues: CASSIGTGIRYEQYF. The CDR3 DNA sequence: TGTGCCAGTAGTATTGGGACAGGGATACGTTACGAGCAGTACTTC.

The gene calls are TRBV7-2 and TRBJ1-2, with D perhaps TRBD1 (5 bases). Trimming pared 5 bases from V and 3 bases from J, leaving 10 bases between. CDR3 size: 13 residues. Germline V gives CDR1 SGHTA, CDR2 FQGNSA. The CDR3 loop reads CASSPQADYGYTF. The CDR3 DNA sequence: TGTGCCAGCAGCCCACAGGCTGACTATGGCTACACCTTC.

The chain carries TRBV5-4 and TRBJ2-7, with D tentatively TRBD1 or TRBD2 (5 bases each). Germline assignment: CDR1 SGHNT and CDR2 YYREEE (reference sequence). The V end was cut by 4 bases, the J end by 0 bases, with 20 bases between. This CDR3 has 17 amino acids. CDR3 sequence (DNA): TGTGCCAGCAGCCTATACCTAGGAAGGGGAGCCTCCTACGAGCAGTACTTC. Residues: CASSLYLGRGASYEQYF.

Here the CDR3 reads CSVGRDSTYEQYF. DNA for the CDR3: TGCAGCGTTGGCCGGGACAGTACCTACGAGCAGTACTTC. The chain is built from TRBV29-1 and TRBJ2-7, with 7 bases aligning to TRBD1. V lost 4 bases to trimming and J lost 2 bases; unmatched junction nucleotides: 5. Germline V gene sequence: CDR1 SQVTM, CDR2 ANQGSEA. This CDR3 spans 13 amino acids.

The CDR3 nucleotides are TGTGCCAGTAGTAAACCGCCAGCCGGGTCTGAAGCTTTCTTT. It codes for CASSKPPAGSEAFF. V is TRBV19 and J is TRBJ1-1; no firm D call. V was cut by 4 bases and J by 6 bases, with 15 bases left in between. Germline loops: CDR1 LNHDA, CDR2 SQIVND (reference sequence). The CDR3 is made up of 14 amino acids. Filled out from reference TRBV19 and TRBJ1-1, the complete variable domain reads DGGITQSPKYLFRKEGQNVTLSCEQNLNHDAMYWYRQDPGQGLRLIYYSQIVNDFQKGDIAEGYSVSREKKESFPLTVTSAQKNPTAFYLCASSKPPAGSEAFFGQGTRLTVV.

The rearrangement links TRBV28 to TRBJ2-1; 7 bases match TRBD1. From germline, CDR1 is MDHEN and CDR2 SYDVKM. The CDR3 totals 14 residues. Unmatched junction bases numbered 8, after V lost 6 bases and J lost 6 bases. The DNA for the CDR3 is TGTGCCAGCAGAGGTCAGGGGGATGTCAATGAGCAGTTCTTC. This encodes CASRGQGDVNEQFF.

A remark on this clone: Within the sample, other DNA sequences also encode this same CDR3. The V call is TRBV4-3, the J call TRBJ1-5, with a weak D call TRBD1 (6 bases). This CDR3 is 15 amino acids long. V was clipped by 0 bases and J by 4 bases, with 10 bases between them. The germline CDR1 and CDR2 sequences are LGHNA and YSLEER. For the CDR3, the DNA is TGCGCCAGCAGCCAAGATCGGACAGAGAATCAGCCCCAGCATTTT. It specifies CASSQDRTENQPQHF.

Comment on this clone: The sample holds other DNA sequences that translate to the same CDR3. The chain recombines TRBV7-9 with TRBJ1-4; 11 nucleotides match TRBD1. V was pared by 5 bases and J by 7 bases, with 3 bases of the junction left unmatched. Germline V gives CDR1 SEHNR, CDR2 FQNEAQ (reference sequence). The CDR3 is 14 residues long. DNA of the CDR3: TGTGCCAGCAGCCTGGGACAGGGGGGTGAAAAACTGTTTTTT. This codes for CASSLGQGGEKLFF.

Concerning this clone itself: Its ends do not fully match the called genes, so a read error is possible. This chain's CDR3 is CASSETPGLAGVEETQYF. CDR3 nucleotides: TGTGCTAGCAGCGAAACTCCGGGACTAGCGGGAGTTGAGGAGACCCAGTACTTC. This chain links TRBV7-7 with TRBJ2-5, with 14 bases that match TRBD2. In germline, CDR1 is SSHAT, CDR2 FNYEAQ (reference sequence). The CDR3 length is 18 residues.

This chain uses TRBV29-1 with TRBJ2-5; D gene unclear. V was shortened by 4 bases and J by 5 bases, with 5 bases between the two germline ends. The germline V gene has CDR1 SQVTM and CDR2 ANQGSEA. The CDR3 length is 10 residues. The CDR3 here is CSVGAETQYF. The CDR3 bases are TGCAGCGTTGGGGCGGAGACCCAGTACTTC.

V usage is TRBV6-1 and J usage is TRBJ2-7, with 8 bases aligning to TRBD1. V gave up 1 base and J gave up 4 bases; unmatched junction bases: 3. Germline values: CDR1 MNHNS, CDR2 SASEGT. The CDR3 has 14 residues. The CDR3, as DNA: TGTGCCAGCAGTGAAGGGACAGGGATGTACGAGCAGTACTTC. Translated, it gives CASSEGTGMYEQYF.

This clone was seen a few times. The chain joins TRBV10-2 to TRBJ2-2; no clear D gene. Trimming stripped 6 bases from V and 2 bases from J, with 1 base between. This CDR3 is 11 amino acids long. Germline V gene lookup returns CDR1 WSHSY and CDR2 SAAADI. CDR3 loop: CASRNTGELFF. The CDR3, as DNA: TGCGCCAGCAGAAACACCGGGGAGCTGTTTTTT.